The 8 T cell receptor beta chains in this list originate from one sample, sequenced in a study of cytotoxic CD8 clonotypes in ibrutinib-treated CLL. Using immunoSEQ multiplex PCR, the repertoire was profiled, and TCRdb retains in-frame clones only, with some absent. The table records 200,000 to 250,000 clones, 70% of them present only once. The sequences come from PBMCs, collected after 24 months of ibrutinib treatment. The receptors were gathered from a human donor with chronic lymphocytic leukemia.

The J gene is TRBJ2-7, the V gene TRBV7-2, with TRBD2 matching over 11 bases. V lost 2 bases and J lost 2; bases outside the gene matches: 2. The CDR3 contains 15 residues. Per germline, CDR1 SGHTA and CDR2 FQGNSA. CDR3 bases: TGTGCCAGCAGCTTAATACTAGCGGGAGCCTACGAGCAGTACTTC. Translation gives CASSLILAGAYEQYF.

The chain is built from TRBV27 and TRBJ2-1, with a weak D call TRBD2 (6 bases). Germline assignment: CDR1 MNHEY and CDR2 SMNVEV (reference sequence). The V and J ends lost 5 bases and 4 bases respectively, with 24 bases between them. The CDR3 covers 18 residues. CDR3 residues: CASSLGPSSGYEYNEQFF. The DNA of the CDR3 is TGTGCCAGCAGTCTAGGACCCTCAAGCGGGTACGAGTACAATGAGCAGTTCTTC.

J is TRBJ2-5 and V is TRBV23-1, with D possibly called TRBD1 or TRBD2 (5 bases each). TRBV23-1 is sorted into the ORF group, with uncertain function. Between the trimmed V and J ends, which lost 0 bases and 0 bases, there was a span of 11 bases. This CDR3 has 16 amino acids. In DNA form, the CDR3 reads TGCGCCAGCAGTCAATCGAGGGACCCCTACCAAGAGACCCAGTACTTC. It encodes CASSQSRDPYQETQYF.

This clone has just one count. The chain employs TRBV28 and TRBJ1-2; D is unresolved. V was shortened by 6 bases and J by 6 bases, with 20 bases between the two germline ends. The CDR3 is 15 residues long. CDR1 MDHEN and CDR2 SYDVKM come from the germline V gene. CDR3 DNA: TGTGCCAGCAGACCTCCCTCCAAGATTAGACATGGCTACACCTTC. Protein: CASRPPSKIRHGYTF.

This CDR3 reads CASSFGRDPGANVLTF. The CDR3 DNA sequence: TGTGCCAGCAGTTTCGGGAGGGATCCTGGGGCCAACGTCCTGACTTTC. This chain connects TRBV27 to TRBJ2-6, with 8 bases fitting TRBD2. V lost 3 bases, J lost 2 bases, and 3 bases stayed unmatched. Germline V gene data show CDR1 as MNHEY and CDR2 as SMNVEV (reference sequence). This CDR3 has 16 amino acids.

The CDR3 DNA sequence: TGTGCCAGCAGTTTTAGGCCCTCGAATGAGCAGTTCTTC. It translates to CASSFRPSNEQFF. V and J are TRBV28 and TRBJ2-1, with D uncertain. V was cut by 3 bases and J by 7 bases, with 10 bases left in between. This CDR3 comprises 13 residues. CDR1 MDHEN and CDR2 SYDVKM come from the germline V gene.

The chain combines TRBV28 with TRBJ1-4, with 7 bases matching TRBD1. The CDR3 is made up of 14 amino acids. Unmatched junction bases numbered 7, after V lost 6 bases and J lost 6 bases. Per the germline V gene, CDR1 is MDHEN and CDR2 is SYDVKM. The CDR3, as DNA: TGTGCCAGCAGCCCGGGGACAGCCTATGAAAAACTGTTTTTT. It is translated as CASSPGTAYEKLFF.

The gene calls are TRBV27 and TRBJ1-2, with 7 nucleotides matching TRBD1. The germline CDR1 and CDR2 sequences are MNHEY and SMNVEV (reference sequence). The CDR3 length is 13 residues. J lost 8 bases, V lost 10 bases, and 13 bases had no gene match. CDR3 amino acids: CATKGDRVRGYTF. The CDR3 region has the DNA TGTGCCACCAAGGGAGACAGGGTCAGAGGCTACACCTTC.